These T cell receptor beta chains were read from a single sample in a study of OX40 agonist ivuxolimab in advanced cancers. Data came from immunoSEQ multiplex PCR; TCRdb stores just in-frame clones and leaves some out. The sample has under 85,000 clones; 80% to 90% are singletons. Sequencing used CD4+ or CD8+ T cells sorted from blood, obtained in a trial of the OX40 agonist ivuxolimab. Receptors originate from an adult with an advanced solid tumor such as melanoma, head and neck, liver or kidney cancer. CDR3s include the opening cysteine and the closing phenylalanine or tryptophan. A D gene is named only where the DNA matches it firmly. Part of the rows lack a size; the others show once, few, many or a class for expanded clones.

>.|TRBV6-1|.|TRBJ1-5
TGTGCCAGCAGAGGGGAGCTGATCAATCAGCCCCAGCATTTT
CASRGELINQPQHF
>.|TRBV4-2|.|TRBJ2-1
TGTGCCAGCAGCACCGTAGGGGGACTCTATATTAATGAGCAGTTCTTC
CASSTVGGLYINEQFF
>.|TRBV7-8|TRBD1|TRBJ2-5
TGTGCCAGCAGCTTAGGGGACAGGGGAGAGACCCAGTACTTC
CASSLGDRGETQYF
>.|TRBV11-2|TRBD1|TRBJ2-7
TGTGCCAGCAGCCAACCCTCCGGACAGGGGCGAAAGTACTTC
CASSQPSGQGRKYF
>.|TRBV5-8|.|TRBJ1-4
TGTGCCAGCAGCCGTTCGCTGGCGGCTAATGAAAAACTGTTTTTT
CASSRSLAANEKLFF
>.|TRBV18|TRBD1|TRBJ2-7
TGTGCCAGCTCAAAGGGACAGGGGGCAATATACGAGCAGTACTTC
CASSKGQGAIYEQYF
>once|TRBV9|TRBD1|TRBJ1-1
TGTGCCAGCAGCTTTGGACAGGAAAACACTGAAGCTTTCTTT
CASSFGQENTEAFF
>once|TRBV9|.|TRBJ1-2
TGTGCCAGCAGCGTAGAACGGGGTCATGGCTACACCTTC
CASSVERGHGYTF
>.|TRBV7-8|TRBD2|TRBJ2-5
TGTGCCAGCAGCTTAGTAGTGGGGTTGACTAGCGGACAAGAGACCCAGTACTTC
CASSLVVGLTSGQETQYF
>.|TRBV10-2|TRBD1|TRBJ1-1
TGCGCCACCGTGGGGACAGGTATGAACACTGAAGCTTTCTTT
CATVGTGMNTEAFF
>.|TRBV11-2|.|TRBJ2-7
TGTGCCAGCAGCTTCTCTGGGAGTGGCTACGAGCAGTACTTC
CASSFSGSGYEQYF
>.|TRBV10-3|.|TRBJ1-2
TGTGCCATCAGTTCCCCAGGTGGAACGTCTGTTGGCTACACCTTC
CAISSPGGTSVGYTF
>.|TRBV18|.|TRBJ2-1
TGTGCCAGCTCACCAGGAGGGTACAATGAGCAGTTCTTC
CASSPGGYNEQFF
>.|TRBV6-1|.|TRBJ1-1
TGTGCCAGCAATAGGGGATTTGGTGGCACTGAAGCTTTCTTT
CASNRGFGGTEAFF
>few|TRBV9|.|TRBJ1-1
TGTGCCAGCAGGGCGGACAGACTGAACACTGAAGCTTTCTTT
CASRADRLNTEAFF
>.|TRBV29-1|.|TRBJ2-2
TGCAGCGTACGGCCGCGCGCGAACACCGGGGAGCTGTTTTTT
CSVRPRANTGELFF
>.|TRBV6-5|.|TRBJ2-7
TGTGCCAGCACCACCGCCCAGCGGAGCTCCTACGAGCAGTACTTC
CASTTAQRSSYEQYF
>.|TRBV2|TRBD2|TRBJ2-1
TGTGCCAGCAGTGGTAGCGGGGGATACAATGAGCAGTTCTTC
CASSGSGGYNEQFF
>.|TRBV5-1|TRBD2|TRBJ2-5
TGCGCCAGCAGCTCGGGGGGGCAAGAGACCCAGTACTTC
CASSSGGQETQYF
>.|TRBV10-3|.|TRBJ1-1
TGTGCCATCAAACAGGACCTAGGGGAAGCTTTCTTT
CAIKQDLGEAFF
>once|TRBV30|.|TRBJ1-6
TGTGCCTGGAGTACTCGAAGTTCACCCCTCCACTTT
CAWSTRSSPLHF
>.|TRBV5-1|.|TRBJ1-5
TGCGCCAGCGCCTTGGGTAGCAATCAGCCCCAGCATTTT
CASALGSNQPQHF
>once|TRBV19|TRBD2|TRBJ2-1
TGTGCCAGTAGTATTGGGAGGGTTGGGACTACCCACTACAATGAGCAGTTCTTC
CASSIGRVGTTHYNEQFF
>.|TRBV28|TRBD1|TRBJ1-1
TGTGCCAGCAGTTTCGGGACAGCGCTCTCAGAGGAAGCTTTCTTT
CASSFGTALSEEAFF
>.|TRBV10-1|TRBD1|TRBJ1-6
TGCGCCAGCAGTACAGGGGGCCGGAATTCACCCCTCCACTTT
CASSTGGRNSPLHF
>.|TRBV10-1|.|TRBJ2-3
TGCGCCAGCGGGGAAACTAGCACAGATACGCAGTATTTT
CASGETSTDTQYF
>.|TRBV6-1|.|TRBJ1-2
TGTGCCAGCGGGTTGGGGGGCTTTGGCTACACCTTC
CASGLGGFGYTF
>.|TRBV20-1|.|TRBJ2-5
TGCAGTGTCCGATGGGGACAGACCCAGTACTTC
CSVRWGQTQYF
>.|TRBV27|.|TRBJ1-2
TGTGCCAGCAGTCCCGGGACCCTAGGAGGAGGCTACACCTTC
CASSPGTLGGGYTF
>few|TRBV5-1|.|TRBJ1-6
TGCGCCAGCAGCTTGGACAGGGTTGGTTCACCCCTCCACTTT
CASSLDRVGSPLHF
>.|TRBV5-8|.|TRBJ2-5
TGTGCCAGCCCACTAGTTGGAGAGACCCAGTACTTC
CASPLVGETQYF
>.|TRBV5-1|TRBD1|TRBJ2-2
TGCGCCAGCAGCTTCGGGACAGTGGAGCCCGGGGAGCTGTTTTTT
CASSFGTVEPGELFF
>few|TRBV14|.|TRBJ2-7
TGTGCCAGCAGCCCAAAGCCAGGGGCCTACGAGCAGTACTTC
CASSPKPGAYEQYF
>.|TRBV28|.|TRBJ1-6
TGTGCCAGCAAGTCGGGGGGGCTATTCTATAATTCACCCCTCCACTTT
CASKSGGLFYNSPLHF
>.|TRBV11-2|.|TRBJ1-1
TGTGCCAGCAGCTTAGGACAGCCTTCCGCTGAAGCTTTCTTT
CASSLGQPSAEAFF
>.|TRBV28|.|TRBJ1-3
TGTGCCAGCAGTTTATCCACAGGGTACGGAAACACCATATATTTT
CASSLSTGYGNTIYF
>.|TRBV12-5|.|TRBJ2-3
TGTGCTAGTGGGCAAGTTGATACGCAGTATTTT
CASGQVDTQYF
>.|TRBV19|TRBD2|TRBJ2-2
TGTGCCAGTAGGGCCTCCGGGGGGAGGGCCGGGGAGCTGTTTTTT
CASRASGGRAGELFF
>.|TRBV2|.|TRBJ2-1
TGTGCCAGCAGCTTAGAAGACTTCACCCCTAACAATGAGCAGTTCTTC
CASSLEDFTPNNEQFF
>.|TRBV6-6|.|TRBJ2-3
TGTGCCAGCAGTTCCGCTAGAGAAACAGATACGCAGTATTTT
CASSSARETDTQYF
>.|TRBV6-5|.|TRBJ2-2
TGTGCCAGCAGTAAGACCCCCTCCACCGGGGAGCTGTTTTTT
CASSKTPSTGELFF